This T cell receptor beta chain was documented in a study of T cell responses to AZD1222 COVID-19 vaccine. This CDR3 spans 20 amino acids. Germline values: CDR1 SGHKS, CDR2 YYEKEE (reference sequence). V lost 2 bases to trimming and J lost 6 bases; unmatched junction nucleotides: 20. TCRdb keeps only in-frame clones here, not all; method: immunoSEQ multiplex PCR. The sample has about 150,000 clones, 87% seen once. This receptor was identified in an adult who received the AZD1222 COVID-19 vaccine. The sample in question was peripheral blood, obtained 28 days after the second AZD1222 dose. The chain uses TRBV5-5 and TRBJ1-6, with 7 bases that match TRBD1. In DNA form, the CDR3 reads TGTGCCAGCAGCTTAGGTCCGGGACAGATATATCGGAGGGGTAATTCACCCCTCCACTTT. It is translated as CASSLGPGQIYRRGNSPLHF.